The sequence of this T cell receptor (beta chain) was determined in a study of response to subunit inactivated influenza vaccine. Study conclusions and caveats: The authors suggested that few new T cells are recruited per seasonal influenza vaccination.

The CDR3 consists of 13 residues. Deletions cut 3 bases from V and 2 bases from J, with 7 bases between. CDR1 and CDR2 from the germline V gene are SNHLY and FYNNEI. Turning to this clonotype: As yet, its antigen is unknown.

TCRdb reprocessed the RT-PCR reads with MiXCR, giving one entry per CDR3 protein. This sample has about 650,000 distinct CDR3 sequences, with roughly 15% found just once. The source material was PBMCs from blood, sampled around two weeks before vaccination. J is TRBJ1-2 and V is TRBV2; D uncertain. This TCR was recovered from a man in his fifties who received an inactivated influenza vaccine. The CDR3 loop is CASSDLMNYGYTF. CDR3 coding DNA: TGTGCCAGCAGTGATCTGATGAACTATGGCTACACCTTC.